The clone carrying this T cell receptor (beta chain) has just a few counts. Its antigen remains unidentified. Researchers ran the PCR with 60 Vbeta and 13 Jbeta primers. Profiled with immunoSEQ multiplex PCR; TCRdb holds only in-frame clones, not every one. This table has over 65,000 clones, roughly 69% appearing once. This record belongs to a study of cytomegalovirus exposure and HLA in healthy donors. Overall study findings and caveats: In all likelihood, a cluster of highly shared sequence variants was a sequencing artifact. Several of the most significant clusters appeared linked to common viral pathogens, based on a later analysis. Per published accounts, TCR beta sequences correctly predicted the HLA-A and HLA-B alleles of most subjects.

The germline CDR1 and CDR2 sequences are MGHRA and YSYEKL. V gave up 0 bases and J gave up 10 bases, with 15 bases separating them. The CDR3 totals 15 residues. Sequences were obtained from PBMCs. The V call is TRBV4-1, the J call TRBJ1-4; the D gene is possibly TRBD1 (5 bases). The sequence was collected from a woman between 45 and 65 years old in good health and CMV-seropositive. Here the CDR3 DNA reads TGCGCCAGCAGCCAAGATCTGGAGGGGATTGGAAAACTGTTTTTT. It translates to CASSQDLEGIGKLFF.